This T cell receptor (beta chain) was identified in a study of Graves' ophthalmopathy and Graves' hyperthyroidism. Study summary: Researchers classed hyperthyroidism as stable given no ophthalmopathy within 18 months of follow-up.

There are many counts of this clonotype. Its antigen is still unknown. Broader study findings: Detection in blood was also observed for most expanded thyroid clonotypes above 0.001 frequency. It was with approximately 70% sensitivity and around 72% specificity that the model predicted ophthalmopathy progression.

TCR beta CDR3 regions were amplified from RNA transcripts. First-round RT-PCR used HTBI primers; second-round multiplex PCR followed. TCRdb ran MiXCR on the multiplex PCR reads and lists one entry per CDR3 protein. The sample has over a million distinct CDR3 sequences, about 40% seen once. Germline V CDR1 and CDR2: SGHNT, YYREEE (reference sequence). The CDR3 spans 15 residues. Trimming cost V 4 bases and J 0 bases, with 13 bases left between them. The receptor comes from an adult man with Graves' hyperthyroidism. The source material was peripheral blood or thyroid tissue (not recorded which). J is TRBJ1-2 and V is TRBV5-4; tentative D call: TRBD1 (5 bases). The CDR3 DNA follows: TGTGCCAGCAGCGCGGGGACGGGAGCTAACTATGGCTACACCTTC. It is translated as CASSAGTGANYGYTF.